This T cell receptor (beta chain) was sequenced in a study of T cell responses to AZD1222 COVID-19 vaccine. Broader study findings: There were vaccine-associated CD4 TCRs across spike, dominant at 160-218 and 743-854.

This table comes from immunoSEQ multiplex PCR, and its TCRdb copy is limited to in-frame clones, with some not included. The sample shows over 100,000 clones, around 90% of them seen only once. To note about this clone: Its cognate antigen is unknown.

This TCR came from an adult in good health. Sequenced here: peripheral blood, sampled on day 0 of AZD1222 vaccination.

The CDR3 protein is CASTSDLRGYTF. The CDR3 nucleotides read TGTGCCAGTACCTCGGACTTGCGAGGCTACACCTTC. This chain connects TRBV19 to TRBJ1-2; D gene uncertain. The V end was cut by 7 bases, the J end by 8 bases, with 14 bases between. The CDR3 totals 12 residues. CDR1 and CDR2 (germline): LNHDA, SQIVND (reference sequence).